This T cell receptor (beta chain) was retrieved from a study of shared clonotypes between healthy human individuals. Assay: immunoSEQ multiplex PCR; the TCRdb copy retains only in-frame clones and omits some. Here the sample spans 2 million to 3 million clones, more than 85% being singletons. This CDR3 is 15 amino acids long. CDR1 and CDR2 from the germline V gene are SNHLY and FYNNEI. Trimming took off 5 bases at V and 5 bases at J, with 18 bases between the two ends. Material for sequencing was naive CD4+ T cells from PBMCs. Subset denoted: CD45RA+ positively selected. The V and J genes are TRBV2 and TRBJ1-2; weak D call: TRBD1 (6 bases). The clonotype was recovered from a man in his late teens or twenties in good health. Some clones in this sample may be carry-over from other donors' samples. The CDR3 reads CASSRGQGSMYGYTF. CDR3 sequence (DNA): TGTGCCAGCAGTAGGGGCCAGGGGAGTATGTATGGCTACACCTTC.